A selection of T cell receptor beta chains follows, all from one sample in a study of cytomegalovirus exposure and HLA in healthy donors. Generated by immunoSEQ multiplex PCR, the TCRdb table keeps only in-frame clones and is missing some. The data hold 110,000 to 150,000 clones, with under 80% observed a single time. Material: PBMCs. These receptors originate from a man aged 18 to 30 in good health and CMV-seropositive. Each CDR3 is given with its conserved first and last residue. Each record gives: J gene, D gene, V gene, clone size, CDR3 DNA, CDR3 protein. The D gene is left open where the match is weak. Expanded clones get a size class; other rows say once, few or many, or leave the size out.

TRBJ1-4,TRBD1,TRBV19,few,TGTGCCAGTAGTACGCAGGGGGCAGCTAATGAAAAACTGTTTTTT,CASSTQGAANEKLFF
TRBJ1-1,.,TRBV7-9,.,TGTGCCAGCGGCTTAGATAGGGGAGGGCCCCACACTGAAGCTTTCTTT,CASGLDRGGPHTEAFF
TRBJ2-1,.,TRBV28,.,TGTGCCAGCACCTTGGGAGCTCGGGAGCAGTTCTTC,CASTLGAREQFF
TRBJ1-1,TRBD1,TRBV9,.,TGTGCCAGCAGCCCACCACAGGGACAGGGGGCATTAAACACTGAAGCTTTCTTT,CASSPPQGQGALNTEAFF
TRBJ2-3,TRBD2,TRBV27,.,TGTGCCAGCAGTCCAGGACTAGCGGGAGTCCCAGATACGCAGTATTTT,CASSPGLAGVPDTQYF
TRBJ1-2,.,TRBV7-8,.,TGTGCCAGCAGCTTAGATTCGGATGGCTACACCTTC,CASSLDSDGYTF
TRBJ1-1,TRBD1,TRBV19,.,TGTGCCAGTAGTATGGGGGACAGGGGGGACACTGAAGCTTTCTTT,CASSMGDRGDTEAFF
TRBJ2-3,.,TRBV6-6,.,TGTGCCAGCAGCCCTCGCAAGGCGGGAGATACGCAGTATTTT,CASSPRKAGDTQYF
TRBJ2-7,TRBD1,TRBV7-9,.,TGTGCCAGCAGCTATTCGACAGGGATCTCCTACGAGCAGTACTTC,CASSYSTGISYEQYF
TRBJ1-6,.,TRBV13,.,TGTGCCAGCAGCCAGATCCCAGGGAAAACCCTCCACTTT,CASSQIPGKTLHF
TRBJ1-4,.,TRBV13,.,TGTGCCAGCAGCTTATGGGGCTCCCCTAATGAAAAACTGTTTTTT,CASSLWGSPNEKLFF
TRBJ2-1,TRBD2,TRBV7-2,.,TGTGCCAGCAGCTCTTCTCCTACTAGCGGTTCAGGCAATGAGCAGTTCTTC,CASSSSPTSGSGNEQFF
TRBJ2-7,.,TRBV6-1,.,TGTGCCAGCAGTGAAGCTCTCGGCCAGGGGACCTACGAGCAGTACTTC,CASSEALGQGTYEQYF
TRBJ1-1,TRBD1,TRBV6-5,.,TGTGCCAGCACCGGACAGGGAACCATGAACACTGAAGCTTTCTTT,CASTGQGTMNTEAFF
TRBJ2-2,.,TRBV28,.,TGTGCCAGCAGTTTAGTAGAGACCGGGGAGCTGTTTTTT,CASSLVETGELFF
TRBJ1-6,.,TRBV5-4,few,TGTGCCAGCAGTCCTACAGGGAATTCACCCCTCCACTTT,CASSPTGNSPLHF
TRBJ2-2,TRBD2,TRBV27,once,TGTGCCAGCCGCTGGACTAGCGGGAACACCGGGGAGCTGTTTTTT,CASRWTSGNTGELFF
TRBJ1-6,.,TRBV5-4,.,TGTGCCAGCAGCTTGATGTCTACCTATAATTCACCCCTCCACTTT,CASSLMSTYNSPLHF
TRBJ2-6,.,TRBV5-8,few,TGTGCCAGCAGCTTGAGCCTCTCTGGGGCCAACGTCCTGACTTTC,CASSLSLSGANVLTF
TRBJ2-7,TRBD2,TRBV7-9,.,TGTGCCAGCAGCTTACGGGAGGGGGGCTCCTCCGAGCAGTACTTC,CASSLREGGSSEQYF
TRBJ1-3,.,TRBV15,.,TGTGCCACCAGCAGCGGCGGGCAAACTGGAAACACCATATATTTT,CATSSGGQTGNTIYF
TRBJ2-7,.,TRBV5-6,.,TGTGCCAGCAGCCTTGATCTTCGGGTGGAGCAGTACTTC,CASSLDLRVEQYF
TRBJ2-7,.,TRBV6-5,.,TGTGCCAGCAGTTACCGACAGCATAACTACGAGCAGTACTTC,CASSYRQHNYEQYF
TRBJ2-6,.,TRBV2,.,TGTGCCAGCAGTCGGGACACGACCCGCTCTGGGGCCAACGTCCTGACTTTC,CASSRDTTRSGANVLTF
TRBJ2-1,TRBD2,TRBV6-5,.,TGTGCCAGCAGCTACGCGACTAGCAACCATGAGCAGTTCTTC,CASSYATSNHEQFF
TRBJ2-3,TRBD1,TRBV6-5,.,TGTGCCAGCAGGATTCCGGGACAGGGTGGCGATACGCAGTATTTT,CASRIPGQGGDTQYF
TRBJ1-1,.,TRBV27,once,TGTGCCAGCAGTTCTCCCGGGGGGACGAACACTGAAGCTTTCTTT,CASSSPGGTNTEAFF
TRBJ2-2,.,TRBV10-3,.,TGTGCCTTTTCAAGCGGACCGAACACCGGGGAGCTGTTTTTT,CAFSSGPNTGELFF
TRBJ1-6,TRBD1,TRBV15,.,TGTGCCACCAGCGGCGACAGGGCACCCATTTCACCCCTCCACTTT,CATSGDRAPISPLHF
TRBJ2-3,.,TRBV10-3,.,TGTGCCATCCGGAATGGGCCTACAGATACGCAGTATTTT,CAIRNGPTDTQYF
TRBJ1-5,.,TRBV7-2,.,TGTGCCAGCAGCTCTACACTGGACAGTAACCAGCATTTT,CASSSTLDSNQHF
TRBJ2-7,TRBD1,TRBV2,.,TGTGCCAGCAGTGCCGGGACAGGACCTTACGAGCAGTACTTC,CASSAGTGPYEQYF
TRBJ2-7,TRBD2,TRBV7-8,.,TGTGCCAGCAGTTCTAGGGGACTAGCGGTCTACGAGCAGTACTTC,CASSSRGLAVYEQYF
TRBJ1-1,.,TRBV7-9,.,TGTGCCAGCAGCTCATACATGAACACTGAAGCTTTCTTT,CASSSYMNTEAFF
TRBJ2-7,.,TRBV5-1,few,TGCGCCAGCAGCTTGGTAACAGGTGCCTCCTACGAGCAGTACTTC,CASSLVTGASYEQYF
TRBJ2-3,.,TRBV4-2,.,TGTGCCAGCAGCCATGGAGACACAGATACGCAGTATTTT,CASSHGDTDTQYF
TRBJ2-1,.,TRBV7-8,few,TGTGCCAGCAGCCGCGCGGAGCGCGTAACCTACAATGAGCAGTTCTTC,CASSRAERVTYNEQFF
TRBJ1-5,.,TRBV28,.,TGTGCCAGCAGTTTATTGAAAAGGGGGGGTCATCAGCCCCAGCATTTT,CASSLLKRGGHQPQHF
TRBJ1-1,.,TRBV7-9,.,TGTGCCAGCAGCTTAGAGGCGGGGTACACTGAAGCTTTCTTT,CASSLEAGYTEAFF
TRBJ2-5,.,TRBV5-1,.,TGCGCCAGCAGCTTGGAAGGCGGAGGGGAGACCCAGTACTTC,CASSLEGGGETQYF
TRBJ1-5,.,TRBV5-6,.,TGTGCCTCGTCGAGACATGAACTACTAGGTCAGCCCCAGCATTTT,CASSRHELLGQPQHF
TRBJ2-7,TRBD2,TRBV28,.,TGTGCCAGCAGTTTTCCCACCTCCGAAAGTAGCGGGAGGGTAATCTACGAGCAGTACTTC,CASSFPTSESSGRVIYEQYF
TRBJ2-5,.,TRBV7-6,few,TGTGCCAGCAGCTTAGCGGGGGCTAGCGGCCAAGAGACCCAGTACTTC,CASSLAGASGQETQYF
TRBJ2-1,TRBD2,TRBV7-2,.,TGTGCCAGCAGCTTAGCGCCCGGGAGGGCCGGTAGTGAGCAGTTCTTC,CASSLAPGRAGSEQFF
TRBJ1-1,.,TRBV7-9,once,TGTGCCAGCAGCTTATTGGAGAGGCGAACTGAAGCTTTCTTT,CASSLLERRTEAFF
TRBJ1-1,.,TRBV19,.,TGTGCCAGTAGTCCTTTGGGGGGGCCCACTGAAGCTTTCTTC,CASSPLGGPTEAFF
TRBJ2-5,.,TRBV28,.,TGTGCCAGCAGCCCCCCCCCGCAGGGGGCTAGCGGGACCCAGTACTTC,CASSPPPQGASGTQYF
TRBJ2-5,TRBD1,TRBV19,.,TGTGCCAGTAGTACCCACGGGACAGGCCAAGAGACCCAGTACTTC,CASSTHGTGQETQYF
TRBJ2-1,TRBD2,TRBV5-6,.,TGTGCCAGCAGCTTGGGGCGGGAGATACGTGAGCAGTTCTTC,CASSLGREIREQFF
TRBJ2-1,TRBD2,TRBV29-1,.,TGCAGCGTTGAAGGGACTAGCGTCTTCTACAATGAGCAGTTCTTC,CSVEGTSVFYNEQFF
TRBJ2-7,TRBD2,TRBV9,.,TGTGCCAGCAGCGCACAATTAGCGGGAGCATCCGAGCAGTACTTC,CASSAQLAGASEQYF
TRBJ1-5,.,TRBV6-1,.,TGTGCCAGCAGTACTTATAGCAATCAGCCCCAGCATTTT,CASSTYSNQPQHF
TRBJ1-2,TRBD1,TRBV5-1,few,TGCGCCAGCAGCTTGGACCAACCGGGACAGGGCTATGGCTACACCTTC,CASSLDQPGQGYGYTF
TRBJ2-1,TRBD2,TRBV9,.,TGTGCCAGCAGCGTAGATGGGGGACTAAACAATGAGCAGTTCTTC,CASSVDGGLNNEQFF